The 10 T cell receptor beta chains given below trace back to one sample, sequenced in a study of post-analysis software for immune sequencing data. Whole-study findings and limits: Controls had lower frequencies than patients of a few TRBV segments, which included TRBV5-6, TRBV5-1 and TRBV20-1.

No antigen has been identified for these receptors. TCR beta cDNA libraries had unique molecular identifiers. Using its own MiXCR run on the PCR reads, TCRdb lists one record per CDR3 protein. Among almost 700,000 distinct CDR3 sequences, 59% were seen once, and the ten largest hold about 10%. Sequencing input: blood. The receptors stem from a girl aged 2 to 10 with multiple sclerosis.

This rearrangement joins TRBV3-1 to TRBJ2-1, with D perhaps matching TRBD1 or TRBD2 (5 bases each). With 2 bases removed from V and 0 bases from J, the gap between germline ends came to 20 bases. Germline V gives CDR1 LGHDT, CDR2 YNNKEL (reference sequence). The CDR3 length is 19 residues. The CDR3 spells CASSQRIRDRPSSYNEQFF. CDR3 in DNA: TGTGCCAGCAGCCAAAGAATCCGGGACCGTCCTTCCTCCTACAATGAGCAGTTCTTC.

The chain is built from TRBV6-1 and TRBJ2-5; D is uncertain. The better agreement between TRBJ2-7 and the DNA end casts doubt on the J call. CDR1 MNHNS and CDR2 SASEGT come from the germline V gene. The CDR3 is 13 amino acids. CDR3 sequence reads: CASSDLQAYEQYF. The CDR3 coding sequence is TGTGCCAGCAGTGATCTGCAGGCCTACGAGCAGTACTTC.

This sequence joins TRBV6-1 and TRBJ2-7; 7 bases are shared with TRBD2. Unmatched junction bases numbered 3, after V lost 0 bases and J lost 4 bases. Germline CDR1 MNHNS, CDR2 SASEGT. The CDR3 consists of 14 residues. DNA of the CDR3: TGTGCCAGCAGTGAAGCCCTAGCGGATTACGAGCAGTACTTC. It specifies CASSEALADYEQYF.

J is TRBJ2-1 and V is TRBV2, with TRBD2 identical over 14 bases. Germline values: CDR1 SNHLY, CDR2 FYNNEI. The CDR3 covers 20 residues. V dropped 7 bases and J dropped 1; count of bases not matched to a gene: 15. The CDR3 DNA sequence: TGTGCCAGCACCCAGTGGGGGGGGACTAGCGGGAGACGGTCCTACAATGAGCAGTTCTTC. As protein: CASTQWGGTSGRRSYNEQFF. The variable domain in full, with the rest retrieved from reference TRBV2 and TRBJ2-1, is EPEVTQTPSHQVTQMGQEVILRCVPISNHLYFYWYRQILGQKVEFLVSFYNNEISEKSEIFDDQFSVERPDGSNFTLKIRSTKLEDSAMYFCASTQWGGTSGRRSYNEQFFGPGTRLTVL.

The chain employs TRBV7-6 and TRBJ2-2, with D unresolved. This CDR3 is 13 amino acids long. V was cut by 4 bases and J by 3 bases, with 6 bases left in between. Germline CDR1 SGHVS, CDR2 FNYEAQ. Here the CDR3 DNA reads TGTGCCAGCAGCTCTGACCACACCGGGGAGCTGTTTTTT. It specifies CASSSDHTGELFF.

V and J are TRBV20-1 and TRBJ1-1; 8 bases are shared with TRBD1. The CDR3 runs 13 residues. Trimming removed 4 bases from V and 1 base from J; junction bases left unmatched: 2. Germline V lookup: CDR1 DFQATT, CDR2 SNEGSKA (reference sequence). The CDR3 loop is CSATGGRNTEAFF. In DNA, the CDR3 is TGCAGTGCTACAGGGGGCCGGAACACTGAAGCTTTCTTT.

The V call is TRBV6-5, the J call TRBJ2-1; the match to TRBD2 covers 9 bases. This CDR3 has 17 residues. Germline-derived CDR1 and CDR2 are MNHEY and SVGAGI. V lost 5 bases, J lost 0 bases, and 8 bases stayed unmatched. The CDR3 region is CASSTIIAGVSYNEQFF. The CDR3 nucleotides read TGTGCCAGCAGTACTATTATAGCGGGAGTCTCCTACAATGAGCAGTTCTTC.

This clonotype was detected only a few times. CDR3 protein: CASSSSTGGAFTDTQYF. CDR3 DNA sequence: TGTGCCAGCAGCTCGAGCACAGGGGGGGCTTTCACAGATACGCAGTATTTT. The V and J genes are TRBV7-3 and TRBJ2-3, with D perhaps TRBD1 (8 bases). Deletions cut 4 bases from V and 2 bases from J, with 19 bases between. CDR3 length: 17 residues. The germline V gene encodes CDR1 SGHTA and CDR2 FQGTGA.

This clonotype was counted a few times. The chain combines TRBV25-1 with TRBJ2-3; a weak D match, TRBD1 (6 bases). Germline CDR1 MGHDK, CDR2 SYGVNS. The ends were cut back, 3 bases at V and 1 base at J, with 11 bases in the middle. The CDR3 is 15 amino acids. CDR3 amino acids: CASSDGGRGTDTQYF. The CDR3 nucleotides read TGTGCCAGCAGTGATGGGGGCCGAGGCACAGATACGCAGTATTTT.

For the CDR3, the DNA is TGTGCCTGGAGTGTACCAAGGGGCCCGATGAACACTGAAGCTTTCTTT. This gives the protein CAWSVPRGPMNTEAFF. This sequence joins TRBV30 and TRBJ1-1; D may be TRBD1 (5 bases). From germline, CDR1 is GTSNPN and CDR2 SVGIG (reference sequence). The CDR3 contains 16 residues. V was clipped by 0 bases and J by 0 bases, with 14 bases between them.